These T cell receptor beta chains were read from a single sample in a study of neurological immune-mediated disorders. One entry per CDR3 protein, called by TCRdb with MiXCR from the 5' RACE reads. The table shows more than 30,000 distinct CDR3 sequences, with about 4% occurring only once. Sequenced input: CD4+ T cells from blood. All receptors derive from a woman between 40 and 55 years old in good health. The CDR3 runs from the conserved cysteine through the conserved F or W. Fields, in order: J gene, D gene, V gene, clone size, CDR3 DNA, CDR3 protein. D genes are given only for firm matches. Expanded clones get a size class; other rows say once, few or many, or leave the size out.

j_gene: TRBJ2-6
d_gene: TRBD2
v_gene: TRBV5-5
abundance: many
CDR3nt: TGTGCCAGCAGCGGTTCGGGGGGTGGGGCCAACGTCCTGACTTTC
CDR3aa: CASSGSGGGANVLTF

j_gene: TRBJ2-5
d_gene: -
v_gene: TRBV30
abundance: many
CDR3nt: TGTGCCTGGGGGAGAGGGTCGGAGACCCAGTACTTC
CDR3aa: CAWGRGSETQYF

j_gene: TRBJ1-6
d_gene: -
v_gene: TRBV5-1
abundance: many
CDR3nt: TGCGCCAGCAGCTTATCCGGCGGACCTAATTCACCCCTCCACTTT
CDR3aa: CASSLSGGPNSPLHF

j_gene: TRBJ2-1
d_gene: -
v_gene: TRBV5-5
abundance: many
CDR3nt: TGTGCCAGCAGCTTAACTAACTCGCCGTTCTTC
CDR3aa: CASSLTNSPFF

j_gene: TRBJ1-2
d_gene: TRBD1
v_gene: TRBV10-3
abundance: many
CDR3nt: TGTGCCTCTGGTCTGGAGGGACAGGGGACCTATGGCTACACCTTC
CDR3aa: CASGLEGQGTYGYTF

j_gene: TRBJ1-2
d_gene: -
v_gene: TRBV7-9
abundance: medium-sized
CDR3nt: TGTGCCAGCAGCTTATTGGCCTATGGCTACACCTTC
CDR3aa: CASSLLAYGYTF

j_gene: TRBJ2-1
d_gene: -
v_gene: TRBV7-2
abundance: many
CDR3nt: TGTGCCAGCAGCTCCAAAGGGGATGAGCAGTTCTTC
CDR3aa: CASSSKGDEQFF

j_gene: TRBJ2-7
d_gene: -
v_gene: TRBV5-1
abundance: many
CDR3nt: TGCGCCAGCAATGGAGGGTCCTACGAGCAGTACTTC
CDR3aa: CASNGGSYEQYF

j_gene: TRBJ2-2
d_gene: TRBD2
v_gene: TRBV7-8
abundance: many
CDR3nt: TGTGCCAGCAGCTTAGTAGGGAACGGGAGGAGCACAGTACATACCGGGGAGCTGTTTTTT
CDR3aa: CASSLVGNGRSTVHTGELFF

j_gene: TRBJ2-7
d_gene: -
v_gene: TRBV15
abundance: -
CDR3nt: TGTGCCACCAGCCGGGACCTGGGAGCCTACGAGCAGTACTTC
CDR3aa: CATSRDLGAYEQYF

j_gene: TRBJ2-1
d_gene: TRBD2
v_gene: TRBV27
abundance: many
CDR3nt: TGTGCCAGCAGCCCTACGCGCGGGAGCGGGGGGGCAGTGGGCTTCGGTGAGCAGTTCTTC
CDR3aa: CASSPTRGSGGAVGFGEQFF

j_gene: TRBJ2-7
d_gene: -
v_gene: TRBV20-1
abundance: many
CDR3nt: TGCAGTGCTAGCCTTACAACCTACGAGCAGTACTTC
CDR3aa: CSASLTTYEQYF

j_gene: TRBJ2-7
d_gene: TRBD1
v_gene: TRBV15
abundance: many
CDR3nt: TGTGCCACCAGCTCATTCCGGACAGGGGTGCGCTACGAGCAGTACTTC
CDR3aa: CATSSFRTGVRYEQYF

j_gene: TRBJ1-3
d_gene: -
v_gene: TRBV20-1
abundance: many
CDR3nt: TGCAGTGCTAGAGAACAGGGCCCTGGAAACACCATATATTTT
CDR3aa: CSAREQGPGNTIYF

j_gene: TRBJ2-1
d_gene: TRBD2
v_gene: TRBV5-1
abundance: many
CDR3nt: TGCGCCAGCAGCCGCGGACTAGCGGGAGGGATTTTGGATCATGATGAGCAGTTCTTC
CDR3aa: CASSRGLAGGILDHDEQFF

j_gene: TRBJ2-7
d_gene: -
v_gene: TRBV5-1
abundance: many
CDR3nt: TGCGCCAGCGGGGGTATCTCGGCCGAGCAGTACTTC
CDR3aa: CASGGISAEQYF

j_gene: TRBJ1-6
d_gene: -
v_gene: TRBV5-1
abundance: many
CDR3nt: TGCGCCAGCAGCTATGGGACGTCGAATTCACCCCTCCACTTT
CDR3aa: CASSYGTSNSPLHF

j_gene: TRBJ1-5
d_gene: -
v_gene: TRBV20-1
abundance: -
CDR3nt: TGCAGTTTAGGGGGGTCGGGTAGCAATCAGCCCCAGCATTTT
CDR3aa: CSLGGSGSNQPQHF

j_gene: TRBJ2-4
d_gene: -
v_gene: TRBV19
abundance: many
CDR3nt: TGTGCCAGTAGAAGTGGGCAACTAGCCAAAAACATTCAGTACTTC
CDR3aa: CASRSGQLAKNIQYF

j_gene: TRBJ1-2
d_gene: -
v_gene: TRBV20-1
abundance: medium-sized
CDR3nt: TGCAGTGCTAGAGAAGGGCACTATGGCTACACCTTC
CDR3aa: CSAREGHYGYTF

j_gene: TRBJ1-6
d_gene: -
v_gene: TRBV27
abundance: many
CDR3nt: TGTGCCAGCAGCCCTGAGGCCGACTATAATTCACCCCTCCACTTT
CDR3aa: CASSPEADYNSPLHF

j_gene: TRBJ2-1
d_gene: -
v_gene: TRBV7-8
abundance: many
CDR3nt: TGTGCCAGCAGCTTAGTCGGGGGTAACAATGAGCAGTTCTTC
CDR3aa: CASSLVGGNNEQFF